This TCR beta chain derives from a study of blood T cell repertoires in COVID-19. The ends lost 3 bases at V and 1 base at J; junction bases unmatched: 2. CDR1 and CDR2 from the germline V gene are KGHDR and SFDVKD. The CDR3 runs 15 residues. Repertoires were generated with immunoSEQ multiplex PCR, while TCRdb's copy carries only in-frame clones and drops some. This repertoire shows roughly 260,000 clones, 65% to 90% found once; its top ten account for 4.7%. The receptor comes from a woman in her seventies with acute or convalescent COVID-19. The sample consisted of peripheral blood. This chain joins TRBV24-1 and TRBJ2-3, with 8 bases that match TRBD1. The CDR3 DNA is TGTGCCACCAGTGATCAGGGGGCCCGCACAGATACGCAGTATTTT. Residues: CATSDQGARTDTQYF.